This T cell receptor (beta chain) was found in a study of blood T cells in healthy people across ages. Study context: For every two T cells, template switching captured about one barcoded beta molecule. Study outcomes and limitations: Naive and antigen-experienced cells could not be conclusively compared, given unsorted PBMCs.

Extracted total RNA amounted to at least 5.5 micrograms for each sample. For this clonotype: What it binds is unknown.

With a J-beta primer mix and a sample-barcoded 5' primer, a second PCR ran about 7 to 11 cycles. Researchers report that a template-switch adaptor with 12 random nucleotides tagged each cDNA molecule. TCRdb reanalysed the 5' RACE reads using MiXCR and keeps one entry per CDR3 protein. The top ten clones hold approximately 3.6% of a sample with hundreds of thousands of distinct CDR3 sequences, under 25% of them seen once. Per germline, CDR1 MDHEN and CDR2 SYDVKM. The trim removed 3 bases at V and 1 base at J, leaving 6 bases unmatched. The CDR3 covers 17 residues. This rearrangement joins TRBV28 to TRBJ2-2; 9 bases map to TRBD2. Source material: blood. This clonotype was obtained from a man between 65 and 85 years old in good health. CDR3 sequence reads: CASSFQSGRLNTGELFF. As DNA, the CDR3 is TGTGCCAGCAGTTTCCAAAGCGGGAGGTTGAACACCGGGGAGCTGTTTTTT.